The 18 T cell receptor beta chains below all came from one sample that was sequenced in a study of T cell clonality in common variable immunodeficiency. TCRdb keeps only in-frame clones here, not all; method: immunoSEQ multiplex PCR. Observed in the sample are tens of thousands of clones, none of them singletons. The specimen sequenced was peripheral blood mononuclear cells. Receptors were obtained from a person aged 18 to 70 in good health.

This clone occurred many times. The read stops 3 residues short of the end of the CDR3; the missing end is completed from the germline J gene. The chain recombines TRBV20-1 with TRBJ2-1; 13 bases are a match to TRBD2. The CDR3 consists of 16 residues. V dropped 6 bases and J dropped 0; count of bases not matched to a gene: 5. Germline CDR1 and CDR2: DFQATT and SNEGSKA (reference sequence). The CDR3 protein is CSAPGLAGSSYNEQFF. CDR3 bases read: TGCAGTGCGCCGGGACTAGCGGGAAGCTCCTACAATGAG.

There are many counts of this clone. The CDR3 end is not reached by the read, which stops 3 residues before it; the germline J gene fills it in. This chain joins TRBV15 and TRBJ2-7; 8 bases match TRBD2. After removal of 1 base from V and 1 base from J, the junction contained 3 bases not matched to a gene. Germline lookup yields CDR1 LNHNV and CDR2 YYDKDF (reference sequence). The CDR3 runs to 15 residues. CDR3 DNA (partial): TGTGCCACCAGCAGAGGAGCGGGAGAGTCCTACGAG. As protein: CATSRGAGESYE. In full, the CDR3 is CATSRGAGESYEQYF.

This clone came up many times. With the read ending 3 residues before the CDR3 end, the germline J gene is used to fill in that end. This chain links TRBV20-1 with TRBJ2-5; 14 nucleotides align to TRBD2. The germline V gene has CDR1 DFQATT and CDR2 SNEGSKA (reference sequence). CDR3 length: 15 residues. The V gene end was trimmed by 3 bases and the J gene end by 4 bases; junction bases not matched to a gene: 4. Incomplete CDR3 DNA: TGCAGTGCTAGTCCGGGACTAGCGGGAGTAGAGACC. Residues: CSASPGLAGVET. The full CDR3 sequence reads CSASPGLAGVETQYF.

This clone was picked up many times. The read terminates 3 residues ahead of where the CDR3 ends, so the germline J gene completes it. The chain recombines TRBV20-1 with TRBJ1-3, with D possibly being TRBD1 (6 bases). There are 15 residues in the CDR3. Trimming left V 6 bases short and J 0 bases short, with 15 bases between. Germline assignment: CDR1 DFQATT and CDR2 SNEGSKA (reference sequence). The CDR3 sequence: CSAYRDTYSGNTIYF. The covered CDR3 bases are TGCAGTGCCTACCGGGACACATACTCTGGAAACACC.

The sample holds many counts of this clone. The DNA read from the CDR3 is TGCGCCAGCAGCCAAGTCCCTAGCGGGAGGAGGTACGAG. Its translation: CASSQVPSGRRYE. The entire CDR3 is CASSQVPSGRRYEQYF. The chain links TRBV4-1 to TRBJ2-7, with TRBD2 matching over 11 bases. The read falls 3 residues short of the CDR3 end, and the missing part is taken from the germline J gene. CDR3 length: 16 amino acids. Trimming at V came to 1 base and at J to 4 bases, leaving 6 bases not matched to a gene. CDR1 and CDR2 (germline): MGHRA, YSYEKL.

This clone was picked up many times. The read halts 3 residues ahead of the CDR3 end, with the missing end drawn from the germline J gene. Different DNA sequences within this sample yield the same CDR3. The rearrangement joins TRBV6-1 to TRBJ1-5, with TRBD1 matching over 7 bases. The germline V gene has CDR1 MNHNS and CDR2 SASEGT. V dropped 4 bases and J dropped 4; count of bases not matched to a gene: 1. The CDR3 is 13 amino acids. The sequenced part of the CDR3 DNA is TGTGCCAGCAGTGTGACAGGGAATCAGCCC. Translation gives CASSVTGNQP. The complete CDR3 reads CASSVTGNQPQHF.

In its sample, this clone was seen many times. Read data end 3 residues before the CDR3 end; the end is taken from the germline J gene. The chain uses TRBV5-1 and TRBJ2-2; D perhaps matches TRBD2 (6 bases). V lost 0 bases, J lost 4 bases, and 10 bases lay in between. Germline CDR1 SGHRS, CDR2 YFSETQ. The CDR3 has 15 residues. CDR3 DNA, as far as it was read: TGCGCCAGCAGCTTGGGTCGGGGGATCACCGGGGAG. Translated, it gives CASSLGRGITGE. The entire CDR3 reads CASSLGRGITGELFF.

This clone was recorded many times. The sequenced part of the CDR3 DNA is TGTGCCTGGAGTGTATCTACTGTGAACACTGAA. Translating it yields CAWSVSTVNTE. The CDR3 in full is CAWSVSTVNTEAFF. The V and J genes are TRBV30 and TRBJ1-1; no clear D gene. The read terminates 3 residues ahead of where the CDR3 ends, so the germline J gene completes it. The V gene lost 0 bases and the J gene lost 0 bases, with 8 bases spanning the gap. CDR1 and CDR2 from the germline V gene are GTSNPN and SVGIG (reference sequence). The CDR3 length is 14 residues.

This clone was detected ten times or more. This CDR3 is CASSIETSGSYEQYF. Incomplete CDR3 DNA: TGTGCCAGTAGTATAGAGACTAGCGGGAGTTACGAG. V gene TRBV19 combines with J gene TRBJ2-7, with 12 bases matching TRBD2. The read ends 3 residues early relative to the CDR3; the germline J gene fills the gap. Germline trimming cut 0 bases from V and 4 bases from J; bases unmatched to any gene: 1. This CDR3 spans 15 amino acids. CDR1 and CDR2 (germline): LNHDA, SQIVND (reference sequence).

This clone was seen ten or more times. Coverage ceases 3 residues before the CDR3 finishes, and the germline J gene fills in the end. The chain uses TRBV5-1 and TRBJ1-6; D is possibly TRBD1 (6 bases). Germline V gene data show CDR1 as SGHRS and CDR2 as YFSETQ. This CDR3 is built from 15 residues. V lost 4 bases and J lost 6, with 14 bases in between. CDR3 bases read: TGCGCCAGCAGCCTACAGGGAGGGGGTAATTCACCC. Translating gives CASSLQGGGNSP. The whole CDR3 is CASSLQGGGNSPLHF.

This clone was counted at least ten times. The read comes to an end 3 residues before the CDR3 does, leaving the germline J gene to fill in the end. This chain joins TRBV5-6 and TRBJ2-4; the D gene is possibly TRBD1 (5 bases). CDR1 is SGHDT and CDR2 is YYEEEE in the germline V gene. Trimming shortened V by 4 bases and J by 6 bases, and 14 bases separated the two germline ends. CDR3 length: 14 amino acids. This chain's CDR3 is CASSPDTVGNIQYF. CDR3 bases read: TGTGCCAGCAGCCCGGACACTGTCGGAAACATT.

This clone was observed many times. The read ends 3 residues shy of where the CDR3 ends; the end is completed using the germline J gene. The chain joins TRBV19 to TRBJ2-7; 12 nucleotides align to TRBD2. Looked up from germline, CDR1 is LNHDA and CDR2 is SQIVND (reference sequence). CDR3 length: 16 residues. The J segment lost 3 bases and the V segment lost 2 bases, leaving 5 bases of the junction unmatched. Incomplete CDR3 DNA: TGTGCCAGTAGTATAAAGACTAGCGGGAGAGTCTACGAG. Its protein product is CASSIKTSGRVYE. The full CDR3 is CASSIKTSGRVYEQYF.

In its sample, this clone was seen many times. Read coverage stops 3 residues before the CDR3 terminus; the germline J gene supplies the remainder. The chain links TRBV20-1 to TRBJ2-1; 12 bases align to TRBD2. The CDR3 runs 14 residues. J gave up 5 bases and V 5 bases, and 4 bases lay outside the gene matches. Germline V gene lookup returns CDR1 DFQATT and CDR2 SNEGSKA (reference sequence). Incomplete CDR3 DNA: TGCAGTGCTCCACTAGCGGGAGGTAACAATGAG. It is translated as CSAPLAGGNNE. The CDR3 as a whole reads CSAPLAGGNNEQFF.

This clone was seen repeatedly, ten times or more. The read ends 3 residues shy of where the CDR3 ends; the end is completed using the germline J gene. The chain combines TRBV11-2 with TRBJ2-7; TRBD2 matches at 10 bases. CDR1 is SGHAT and CDR2 is FQNNGV in the germline V gene. The CDR3 has 15 residues. The J segment lost 5 bases and the V segment lost 4 bases, leaving 8 bases of the junction unmatched. CDR3 residues: CASSSSAGGADEQYF. CDR3 bases read: TGTGCCAGCAGCTCGTCAGCGGGAGGGGCGGACGAG. The complete variable domain, with remaining parts taken from reference TRBV11-2 and TRBJ2-7, reads EAGVAQSPRYKIIEKRQSVAFWCNPISGHATLYWYQQILGQGPKLLIQFQNNGVVDDSQLPKDRFSAERLKGVDSTLKIQPAKLEDSAVYLCASSSSAGGADEQYFGPGTRLTVT.

This clone was seen at least ten times. Germline and junction disagree at one end, which may indicate a read error. Read sequence stops 3 residues before the CDR3 end, and the germline J gene provides the missing end. This rearrangement joins TRBV4-2 to TRBJ1-4, with TRBD1 matching over 10 bases. This CDR3 contains 14 residues. The germline V gene encodes CDR1 LGHNA and CDR2 YNFKEQ. CDR3 loop: CASSLGTGVEKLFF. The CDR3 DNA, read in part, is TGCGCCAGCAGCCTCGGGACAGGGGTTGAAAAA.

This clone was detected many times. The CDR3 extends 3 residues past the end of the read, so its final part is completed from the germline J gene. The V call is TRBV4-1, the J call TRBJ2-1; TRBD2 matches at 8 bases. Germline CDR1 MGHRA, CDR2 YSYEKL. Trimming took 0 bases from V and 7 from J; bases not matched to a gene: 5. This CDR3 contains 15 residues. The CDR3 bases that were read are TGCGCCAGCAGCCAAGATGGGCGGGAGGCAAATGAG. Amino acids: CASSQDGREANE. The full-length CDR3 reads as CASSQDGREANEQFF.

This clone was picked up many times. The read ends 3 residues early relative to the CDR3; the germline J gene fills the gap. This sequence joins TRBV7-8 and TRBJ2-1, with D unclear. CDR3 length equals 13 residues. Germline V gives CDR1 SGHVS, CDR2 FQNEAQ. V was cut by 5 bases and J by 8 bases, with 13 bases left in between. The CDR3 bases that were read are TGTGCCAGCAGCCCCCCTCGGGTAGATGAG. As protein: CASSPPRVDE. The CDR3 in full is CASSPPRVDEQFF.

This clone was counted at least ten times. The CDR3 end is not reached by the read, which stops 3 residues before it; the germline J gene fills it in. J is TRBJ2-1 and V is TRBV19, with TRBD2 matching over 8 bases. Per germline, CDR1 LNHDA and CDR2 SQIVND (reference sequence). Trimming at V came to 4 bases and at J to 4 bases, leaving 3 bases not matched to a gene. This CDR3 has 14 amino acids. The CDR3: CASSNGLAYNEQFF. Incomplete CDR3 DNA: TGTGCCAGTAGTAATGGACTAGCTTACAATGAG.